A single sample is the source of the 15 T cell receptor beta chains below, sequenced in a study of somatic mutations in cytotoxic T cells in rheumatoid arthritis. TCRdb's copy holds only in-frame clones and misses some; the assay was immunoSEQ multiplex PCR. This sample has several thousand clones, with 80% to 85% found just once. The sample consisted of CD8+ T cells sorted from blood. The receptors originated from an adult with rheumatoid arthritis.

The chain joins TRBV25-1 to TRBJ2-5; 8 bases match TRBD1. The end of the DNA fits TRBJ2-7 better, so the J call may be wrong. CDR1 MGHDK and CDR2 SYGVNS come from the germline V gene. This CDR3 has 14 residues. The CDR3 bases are TGTGCCAGCAGTGAGGACAGGGAGCCTTACGAGCAGTACTTC. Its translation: CASSEDREPYEQYF.

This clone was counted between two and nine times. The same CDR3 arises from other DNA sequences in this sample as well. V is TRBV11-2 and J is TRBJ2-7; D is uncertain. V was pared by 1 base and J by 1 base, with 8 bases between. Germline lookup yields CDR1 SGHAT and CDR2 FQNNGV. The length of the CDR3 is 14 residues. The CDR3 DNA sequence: TGTGCCAGCAGCTTAGCAGACGGGTCCTACGAGCAGTACTTC. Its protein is CASSLADGSYEQYF.

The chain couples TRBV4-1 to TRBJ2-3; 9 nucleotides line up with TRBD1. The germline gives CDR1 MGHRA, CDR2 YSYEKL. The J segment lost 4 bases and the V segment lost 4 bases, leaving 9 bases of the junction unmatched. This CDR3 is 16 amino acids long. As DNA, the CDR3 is TGCGCCAGCAGCCCGAGGTGGGGACAGGGAGCAGATACGCAGTATTTT. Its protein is CASSPRWGQGADTQYF.

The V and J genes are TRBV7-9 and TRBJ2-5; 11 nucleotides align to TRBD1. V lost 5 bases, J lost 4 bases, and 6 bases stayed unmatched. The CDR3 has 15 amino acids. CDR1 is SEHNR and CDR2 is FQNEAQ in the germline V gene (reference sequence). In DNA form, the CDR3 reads TGTGCCAGCAGCCCCCGGGACAGGGGGGGAGAGACCCAGTACTTC. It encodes CASSPRDRGGETQYF.

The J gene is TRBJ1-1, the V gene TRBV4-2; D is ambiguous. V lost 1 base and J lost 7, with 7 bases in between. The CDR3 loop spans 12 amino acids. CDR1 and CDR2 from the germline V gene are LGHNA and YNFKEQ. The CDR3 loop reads CASSQGRSEAFF. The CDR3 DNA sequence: TGTGCCAGCAGCCAAGGTCGTAGTGAAGCTTTCTTT.

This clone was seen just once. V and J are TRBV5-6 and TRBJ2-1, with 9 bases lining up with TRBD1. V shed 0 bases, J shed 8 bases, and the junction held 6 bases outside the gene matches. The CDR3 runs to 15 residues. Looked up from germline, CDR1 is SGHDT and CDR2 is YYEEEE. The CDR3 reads CASSLGQGEDYEQFF. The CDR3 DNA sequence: TGTGCCAGCAGCTTGGGACAGGGGGAGGATTATGAGCAGTTCTTC.

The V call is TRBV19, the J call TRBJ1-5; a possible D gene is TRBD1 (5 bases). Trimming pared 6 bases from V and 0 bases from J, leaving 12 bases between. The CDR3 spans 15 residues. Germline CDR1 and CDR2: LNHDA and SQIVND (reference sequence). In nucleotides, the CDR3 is TGTGCCAGTAGACCGGGACTGCTTAGCAATCAGCCCCAGCATTTT. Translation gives CASRPGLLSNQPQHF.

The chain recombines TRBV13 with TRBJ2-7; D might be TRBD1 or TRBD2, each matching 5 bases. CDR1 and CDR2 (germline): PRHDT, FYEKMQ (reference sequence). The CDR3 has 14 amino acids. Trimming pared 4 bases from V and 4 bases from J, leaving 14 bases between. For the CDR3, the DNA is TGTGCCAGCAGCTCCAGGGACGGAGGATACGAGCAGTACTTC. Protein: CASSSRDGGYEQYF.

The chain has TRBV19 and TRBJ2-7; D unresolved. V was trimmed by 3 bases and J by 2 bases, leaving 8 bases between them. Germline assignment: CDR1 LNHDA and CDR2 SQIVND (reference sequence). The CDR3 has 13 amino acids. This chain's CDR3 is CASSMTLTYEQYF. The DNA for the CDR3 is TGTGCCAGTAGTATGACCTTAACCTACGAGCAGTACTTC.

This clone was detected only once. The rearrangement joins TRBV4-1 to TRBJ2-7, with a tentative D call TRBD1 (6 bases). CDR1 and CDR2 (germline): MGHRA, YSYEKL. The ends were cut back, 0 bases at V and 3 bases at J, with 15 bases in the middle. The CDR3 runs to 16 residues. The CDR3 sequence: CASSQEPGHGNYEQYF. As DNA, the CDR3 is TGCGCCAGCAGCCAAGAGCCGGGACACGGAAACTACGAGCAGTACTTC.

As DNA, the CDR3 is TGTGCCAGCAGTGAAAGACAGGGCTCTGGGGCCAACGTCCTGACTTTC. As protein: CASSERQGSGANVLTF. V and J are TRBV6-1 and TRBJ2-6; 7 nucleotides agree with TRBD1. The CDR3 length is 16 residues. CDR1 and CDR2 (germline): MNHNS, SASEGT. After removal of 2 bases from V and 0 bases from J, the junction contained 1 base not matched to a gene.

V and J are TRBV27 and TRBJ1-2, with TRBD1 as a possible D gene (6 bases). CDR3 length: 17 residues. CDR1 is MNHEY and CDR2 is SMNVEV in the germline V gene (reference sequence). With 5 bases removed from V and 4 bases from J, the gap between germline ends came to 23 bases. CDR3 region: CASSRGPDSPLGYGYTF. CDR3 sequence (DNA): TGTGCCAGCAGTCGGGGGCCGGACAGTCCTTTAGGCTATGGCTACACCTTC.

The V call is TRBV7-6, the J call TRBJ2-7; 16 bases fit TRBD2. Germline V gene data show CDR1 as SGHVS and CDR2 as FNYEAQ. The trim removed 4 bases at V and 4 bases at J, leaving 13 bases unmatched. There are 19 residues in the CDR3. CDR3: CASSYPAAGTSGRAYEQYF. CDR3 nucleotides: TGTGCCAGCAGCTACCCCGCCGCCGGGACTAGCGGGAGGGCATACGAGCAGTACTTC.

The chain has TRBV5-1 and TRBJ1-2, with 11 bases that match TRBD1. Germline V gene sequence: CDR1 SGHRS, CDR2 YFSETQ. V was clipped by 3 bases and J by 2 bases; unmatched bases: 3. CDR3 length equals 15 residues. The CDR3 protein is CASSSRDRGNYGYTF. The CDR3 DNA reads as TGCGCCAGCAGCTCCCGGGACAGGGGGAACTATGGCTACACCTTC.

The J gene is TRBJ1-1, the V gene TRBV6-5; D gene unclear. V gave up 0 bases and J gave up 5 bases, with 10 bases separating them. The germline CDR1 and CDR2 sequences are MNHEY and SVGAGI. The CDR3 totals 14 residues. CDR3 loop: CASSYSLKRTEAFF. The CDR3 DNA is TGTGCCAGCAGTTACTCCCTAAAGCGGACTGAAGCTTTCTTT.